The 4 T cell receptor beta chains below were found in one sample sequenced in a study of PD-1 blockade in classical Hodgkin lymphoma. The time point is: cycle 4 day 1 (C4D1), after less than seven weeks of nivolumab. Brentuximab vedotin exposure varied among the patients, all of whom had relapsed after autologous stem cell transplantation. The table came from immunoSEQ multiplex PCR; TCRdb's copy has only in-frame clones and leaves some out. The repertoire consists of tens of thousands of clones, with roughly 80% occurring once and the leading ten covering under 20%. The material sequenced was peripheral blood mononuclear cells (PBMCs), taken before the fourth cycle of nivolumab. These receptors were obtained from a human donor with classical Hodgkin lymphoma.

The chain combines TRBV2 with TRBJ1-2; the D is unclear. Between the trimmed V and J ends, which lost 6 bases and 7 bases, there was a span of 15 bases. This CDR3 region has 13 residues. Germline assignment: CDR1 SNHLY and CDR2 FYNNEI. CDR3 coding DNA: TGTGCCAGCAGACGGACCGCCGCTATTGGCTACACCTTC. This encodes CASRRTAAIGYTF. The variable domain in full, with the rest retrieved from reference TRBV2 and TRBJ1-2, is EPEVTQTPSHQVTQMGQEVILRCVPISNHLYFYWYRQILGQKVEFLVSFYNNEISEKSEIFDDQFSVERPDGSNFTLKIRSTKLEDSAMYFCASRRTAAIGYTFGSGTRLTVV.

The chain links TRBV5-6 to TRBJ2-7; tentative D call: TRBD1 (5 bases). Per germline, CDR1 SGHDT and CDR2 YYEEEE. The V end was cut by 4 bases, the J end by 0 bases, with 20 bases between. The CDR3 has 17 amino acids. CDR3 region: CASSSRERQRFSYEQYF. In nucleotides, the CDR3 is TGTGCCAGCAGCAGCCGTGAGAGACAGAGGTTCTCCTACGAGCAGTACTTC.

The chain couples TRBV11-3 to TRBJ2-1, with 13 bases fitting TRBD2. This CDR3 contains 17 residues. With 2 bases clipped from V and 4 bases from J, the junction kept 5 bases outside the gene matches. CDR1 is SGHNT and CDR2 is YENEEA in the germline V gene. In DNA form, the CDR3 reads TGTGCCAGCAGCTTATACGGACTAGCGGGGGCTTACAATGAGCAGTTCTTC. Translation gives CASSLYGLAGAYNEQFF.

This clone came up many times. The rearrangement links TRBV7-2 to TRBJ1-2, with a possible D match to TRBD1 (5 bases). V dropped 7 bases and J dropped 7 bases, with 13 bases sitting between them. The CDR3 covers 12 residues. In germline, CDR1 is SGHTA, CDR2 FQGNSA. The CDR3 spells CASTPGGGGYTF. CDR3 nucleotides: TGTGCCAGCACCCCGGGGGGGGGTGGCTACACCTTC.